The sequence of this TCR beta chain was determined in a study of yellow fever vaccine responses in identical twins (dated by TCRdb to the late 2010s). Background on the whole study: Focusing on identical twins, the study followed the T cell clones that responded to the vaccine, and did so with precision. Results the study describes overall, beyond this receptor: The authors reported that the T cell response to vaccination in identical twins appeared partly convergent and partly personalized.

Library construction relied on RT-PCR. Sequencing used an Illumina HiSeq 2500. In-frame beta chains were kept once TCRdb had trimmed the public reads at Q25 with fastp and called clones with MiXCR. When rows share a CDR3 protein, they turn into one entry using the most common DNA and genes. The sample table contains roughly 2,700 distinct CDR3 sequences; only one count was recorded for roughly nine tenths of them. About 1.9% of the sample comes from the top ten. As to this clonotype: It lacks a known antigen. No clone much larger than this one lies a single base away; base qualities are absent.

V is cut by 0 bases and J by 4 bases, and the space between the germline ends is 12 bases. The CDR3 spans 15 residues, from the cysteine through the phenylalanine. Just the 45-base CDR3 DNA is kept, in frame starting at base 1. In the germline V gene, CDR1 corresponds to MGHRA and CDR2 to YSYEKL. Sequenced here: T cells from blood (PBMCs), unsorted or a sorted subset (not recorded which), sampled before or after yellow fever vaccination (not recorded which). This receptor chain uses TRBV4-1 and TRBJ1-1, with TRBD1 tentatively as D gene (6 bases match). This receptor was identified in a female donor who received the yellow fever vaccine. The CDR3 region: CASSQEGQGFTEAFF. In nucleotides, the sequence is TGCGCCAGCAGCCAAGAGGGGCAGGGGTTCACTGAAGCTTTCTTT.